This is a list of T cell receptor beta chains from one sample in a study of cytotoxic CD8 clonotypes in ibrutinib-treated CLL. TCRdb's copy holds only in-frame clones and misses some; the assay was immunoSEQ multiplex PCR. The table lists some 29,000 clones, more than 60% of them singletons. The sample in question was PBMCs, obtained after 24 months of ibrutinib treatment. The source is a human donor with chronic lymphocytic leukemia. The conserved cysteine and the conserved F or W are not part of the CDR3 here. Each record gives: J gene, D gene, V gene, CDR3 protein. The D gene is left open where the match is weak.

J gene: TRBJ2-7
D gene: .
V gene: TRBV18
CDR3 protein: ASSPRAGNPYEQY

J gene: TRBJ2-7
D gene: .
V gene: TRBV28
CDR3 protein: ASSTTNGATGEQY

J gene: TRBJ2-3
D gene: TRBD2
V gene: TRBV6-4
CDR3 protein: ASNKRGRGTDTQY

J gene: TRBJ2-7
D gene: .
V gene: TRBV19
CDR3 protein: ASGRPPGEQY

J gene: .
D gene: TRBD1
V gene: TRBV7-2
CDR3 protein: ASSLYVTGVEQY

J gene: TRBJ1-5
D gene: .
V gene: TRBV5-5
CDR3 protein: ASSAGQKINQPQH

J gene: TRBJ1-1
D gene: TRBD1
V gene: TRBV7-6
CDR3 protein: ASSFDRGGAERHNTEAF

J gene: TRBJ2-1
D gene: .
V gene: TRBV9
CDR3 protein: ASSARLWGNEQF

J gene: TRBJ1-3
D gene: TRBD1
V gene: TRBV30
CDR3 protein: AWRGQGRAGNTIY

J gene: TRBJ2-2
D gene: .
V gene: TRBV7-6
CDR3 protein: ASRAQGAGELF

J gene: TRBJ1-4
D gene: .
V gene: TRBV6-5
CDR3 protein: ATNRATGEKLF

J gene: TRBJ1-4
D gene: .
V gene: TRBV19
CDR3 protein: ASSRAPNEKLF

J gene: TRBJ2-1
D gene: .
V gene: TRBV2
CDR3 protein: ASTGTNEQF

J gene: TRBJ1-3
D gene: TRBD1
V gene: TRBV9
CDR3 protein: ASSATGQSNTIY

J gene: TRBJ2-3
D gene: .
V gene: TRBV4-2
CDR3 protein: ASSQDSRSPVRTDTQY

J gene: TRBJ1-2
D gene: .
V gene: TRBV7-8
CDR3 protein: ASSFGANYGYT

J gene: TRBJ2-1
D gene: TRBD2
V gene: TRBV7-9
CDR3 protein: ASSRPGGGDEQF

J gene: TRBJ2-5
D gene: .
V gene: TRBV5-1
CDR3 protein: ASSLAGERGETQY

J gene: TRBJ2-7
D gene: .
V gene: TRBV10-2
CDR3 protein: ASSDRFGAYEQY

J gene: TRBJ1-5
D gene: .
V gene: TRBV7-6
CDR3 protein: ASSPDGYSNQPQH

J gene: TRBJ1-2
D gene: TRBD1
V gene: TRBV14
CDR3 protein: ASSQESGGYGYT

J gene: TRBJ2-5
D gene: .
V gene: TRBV11-3
CDR3 protein: ASSASGGQETQY

J gene: TRBJ2-3
D gene: TRBD2
V gene: TRBV4-3
CDR3 protein: ASSQFLGSSGGMRY

J gene: TRBJ1-5
D gene: .
V gene: TRBV6-5
CDR3 protein: ASSIQWNSNQPQH

J gene: TRBJ1-6
D gene: .
V gene: TRBV10-2
CDR3 protein: ASSESITVYNSPLH

J gene: TRBJ2-3
D gene: .
V gene: TRBV5-1
CDR3 protein: ASSLGDSTDTQY